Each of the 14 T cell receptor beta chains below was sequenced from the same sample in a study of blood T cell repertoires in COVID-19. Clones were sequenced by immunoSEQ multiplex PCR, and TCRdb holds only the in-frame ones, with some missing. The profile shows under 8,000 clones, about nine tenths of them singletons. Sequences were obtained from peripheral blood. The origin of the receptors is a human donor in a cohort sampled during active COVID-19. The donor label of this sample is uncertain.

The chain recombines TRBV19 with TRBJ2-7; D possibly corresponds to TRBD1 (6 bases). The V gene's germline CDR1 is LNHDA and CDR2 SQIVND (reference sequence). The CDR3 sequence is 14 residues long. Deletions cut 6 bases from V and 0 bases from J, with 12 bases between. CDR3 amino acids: CASSRDMSSYEQYF. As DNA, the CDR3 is TGTGCCAGTAGCAGGGACATGAGCTCCTACGAGCAGTACTTC.

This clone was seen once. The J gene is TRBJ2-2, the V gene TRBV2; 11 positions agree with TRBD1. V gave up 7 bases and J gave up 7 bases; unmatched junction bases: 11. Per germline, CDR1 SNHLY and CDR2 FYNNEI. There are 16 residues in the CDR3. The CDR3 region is CASMVGQGAKIGELFF. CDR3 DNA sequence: TGTGCCAGCATGGTTGGACAGGGGGCAAAAATCGGGGAGCTGTTTTTT.

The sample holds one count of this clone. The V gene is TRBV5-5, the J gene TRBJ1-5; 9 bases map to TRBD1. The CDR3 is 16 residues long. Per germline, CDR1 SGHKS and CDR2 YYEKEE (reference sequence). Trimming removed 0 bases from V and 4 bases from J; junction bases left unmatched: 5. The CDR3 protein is CASSLAPGQGNQPQHF. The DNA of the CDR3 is TGTGCCAGCAGCTTGGCCCCGGGACAGGGAAATCAGCCCCAGCATTTT.

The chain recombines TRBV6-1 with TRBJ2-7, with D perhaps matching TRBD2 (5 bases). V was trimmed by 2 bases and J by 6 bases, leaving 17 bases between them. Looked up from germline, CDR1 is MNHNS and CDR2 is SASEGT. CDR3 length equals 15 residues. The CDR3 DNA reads TGTGCCAGCAGTGAAAGTTCTCGGGGTTTTGGCGAGCAGTACTTC. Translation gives CASSESSRGFGEQYF.

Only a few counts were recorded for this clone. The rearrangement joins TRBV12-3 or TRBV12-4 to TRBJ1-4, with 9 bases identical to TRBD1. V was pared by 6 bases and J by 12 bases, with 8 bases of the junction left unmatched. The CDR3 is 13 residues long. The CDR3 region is CASSFGTGWELFF. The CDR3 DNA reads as TGTGCCAGCAGCTTCGGGACAGGGTGGGAACTGTTTTTT.

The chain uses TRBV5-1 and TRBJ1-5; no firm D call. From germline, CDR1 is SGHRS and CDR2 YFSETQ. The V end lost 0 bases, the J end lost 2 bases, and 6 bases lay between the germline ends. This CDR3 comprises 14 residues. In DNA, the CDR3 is TGCGCCAGCAGCTTGGCGGGAGGCAATCAGCCCCAGCATTTT. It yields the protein CASSLAGGNQPQHF.

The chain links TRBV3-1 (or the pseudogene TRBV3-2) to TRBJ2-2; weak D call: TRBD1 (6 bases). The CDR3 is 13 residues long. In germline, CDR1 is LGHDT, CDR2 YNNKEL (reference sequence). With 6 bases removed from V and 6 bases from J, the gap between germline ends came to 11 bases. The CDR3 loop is CASRSTGPGELFF. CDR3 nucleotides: TGTGCCAGCAGGTCAACAGGGCCCGGGGAGCTGTTTTTT.

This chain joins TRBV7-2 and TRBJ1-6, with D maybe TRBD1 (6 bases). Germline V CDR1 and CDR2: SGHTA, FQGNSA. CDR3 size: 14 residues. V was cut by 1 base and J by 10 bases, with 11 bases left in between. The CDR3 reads CASSLGQAGSPLHF. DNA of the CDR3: TGTGCCAGCAGCTTAGGACAGGCGGGCTCACCCCTCCACTTT. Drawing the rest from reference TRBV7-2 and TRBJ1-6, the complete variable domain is GAGVSQSPSNKVTEKGKDVELRCDPISGHTALYWYRQSLGQGLEFLIYFQGNSAPDKSGLPSDRFSAERTGGSVSTLTIQRTQQEDSAVYLCASSLGQAGSPLHFGNGTRLTVT.

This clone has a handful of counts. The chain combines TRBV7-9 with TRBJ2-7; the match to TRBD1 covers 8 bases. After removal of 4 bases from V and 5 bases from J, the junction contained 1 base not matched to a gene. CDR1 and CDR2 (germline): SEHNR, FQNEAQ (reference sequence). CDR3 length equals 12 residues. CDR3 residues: CASSWDRNEQYF. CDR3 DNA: TGTGCCAGCAGCTGGGACAGGAACGAGCAGTACTTC. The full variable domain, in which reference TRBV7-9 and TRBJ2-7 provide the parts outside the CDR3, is DTGVSQNPRHKITKRGQNVTFRCDPISEHNRLYWYRQTLGQGPEFLTYFQNEAQLEKSRLLSDRFSAERPKGSFSTLEIQRTEQGDSAMYLCASSWDRNEQYFGPGTRLTVT.

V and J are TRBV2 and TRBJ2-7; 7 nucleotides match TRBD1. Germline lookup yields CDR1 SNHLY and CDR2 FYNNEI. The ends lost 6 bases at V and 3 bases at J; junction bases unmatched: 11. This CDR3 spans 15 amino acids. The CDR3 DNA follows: TGTGCCAGCAGGACTGACAGGGCTTCTCTCTACGAGCAGTACTTC. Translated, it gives CASRTDRASLYEQYF.

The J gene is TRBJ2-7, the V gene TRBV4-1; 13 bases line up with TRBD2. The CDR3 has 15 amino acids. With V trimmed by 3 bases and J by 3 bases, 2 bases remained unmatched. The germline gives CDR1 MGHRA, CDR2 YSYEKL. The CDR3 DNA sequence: TGCGCCAGCAGCCAGGGACTAGCGGGATTCTACGAGCAGTACTTC. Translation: CASSQGLAGFYEQYF.

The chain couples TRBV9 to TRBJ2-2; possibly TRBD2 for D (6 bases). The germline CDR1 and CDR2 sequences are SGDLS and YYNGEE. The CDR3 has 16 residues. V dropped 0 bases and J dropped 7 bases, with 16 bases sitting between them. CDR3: CASSVVPQGGGGELFF. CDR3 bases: TGTGCCAGCAGCGTAGTTCCCCAGGGAGGAGGCGGGGAGCTGTTTTTT.

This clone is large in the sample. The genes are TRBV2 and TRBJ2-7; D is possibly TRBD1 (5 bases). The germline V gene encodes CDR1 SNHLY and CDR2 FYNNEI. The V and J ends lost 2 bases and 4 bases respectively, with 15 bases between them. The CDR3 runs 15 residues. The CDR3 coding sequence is TGTGCCAGCAGTGAATTTATAGGGGCAGGGTACGAGCAGTACTTC. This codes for CASSEFIGAGYEQYF.

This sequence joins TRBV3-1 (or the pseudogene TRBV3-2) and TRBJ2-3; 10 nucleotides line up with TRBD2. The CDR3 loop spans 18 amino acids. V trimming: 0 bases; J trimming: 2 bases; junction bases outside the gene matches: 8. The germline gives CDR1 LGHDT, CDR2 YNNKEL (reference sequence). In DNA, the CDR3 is TGTGCCAGCAGCCAAGAGCCCTTAAGCGGGGGGGACACAGATACGCAGTATTTT. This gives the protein CASSQEPLSGGDTDTQYF.